This T cell receptor beta chain was sequenced for a study of blood T cell repertoires in COVID-19 (TCRdb year 2020). For context, the study as a whole: The collaborator samples originated in the United States, Italy and Spain and spanned the acute and convalescent phases of COVID-19. The prospective study material was composed of cDNA or gDNA derived from T cells, B-cell-depleted T cells, or PBMCs. Where available, HLA class I and class II types were taken from metadata supplied by the sample provider and were not determined by assay-based typing. Sample metadata almost always included a de-identified subject ID, COVID-19 status, age in years and sex. Subjects who had been exposed to COVID-19, were actively infected with it, or had recovered from it provided the deeply sampled blood TCRbeta repertoires that made up the dataset. A freely available public database, intended as a resource for researchers studying the immune response to SARS-CoV-2, is where the repertoires were released. The samples were drawn from two sources: the first 160 participants of the ongoing ImmuneRACE study, and 1,000 to 1,500 subjects contributed by 6 global collaborators. What the work shows at the level of the full study, not this receptor alone: How much clinical and demographic metadata was included differed by source and by participant, and the metadata was provided uncurated.

The immunoSEQ Assay, a bias-controlled multiplex PCR, was used to amplify TCRbeta CDR3 regions from genomic DNA. Per the authors' processing: Nucleated cell counts per sample were estimated from amplification of reference gene primers within the assay. To quantify the absolute abundance of each unique TCRbeta CDR3 rearrangement, sequence reads were collapsed and filtered. For each sample, productive Simpson clonality was calculated by taking the square root of Simpson's diversity index across productive rearrangements. TCRdb re-hosts the immuneACCESS table, in-frame sequences only. Its copies lack some clones; in the studies checked, an unresolved V gene accounts for under half of them, and the cause for the rest is not known. V, J and clone size reflect that table, while D and trimming were determined from the DNA. The sample contains approximately 97,000 clones, more than 85% of them found a single time. In total, the top ten clones hold approximately 2.9% of the sample.

The germline V gene gives CDR1 as SNHLY and CDR2 as FYNNEI. Trimming leaves V shorter by 6 bases and J shorter by 1 base, with the junction holding 5 bases beyond the gene matches. Including cysteine and phenylalanine, the CDR3 has 14 amino acids. Only the CDR3 region is kept as DNA, spanning 42 bases read in frame from base 1. Collaborating institutions collected whole blood in K2EDTA tubes following their own protocols. For TCRbeta analysis, collaborators shipped samples as frozen whole blood, isolated PBMCs, or DNA extracted from either of those sample types. This clone showed up just once. It lacks a known antigen. Base qualities are missing; no much larger clone stands one base away.

The TCR was taken from a man aged 50 to 59 with active or convalescent COVID-19. The sequenced sample consisted of peripheral blood. In this chain, TRBV2 is recombined with TRBJ2-5; 7 bases in the middle match TRBD1. The CDR3 here reads CASSEGTVQETQYF. The DNA is as follows: TGTGCCAGCAGCGAGGGGACAGTCCAAGAGACCCAGTACTTC.